This record looks at one T cell receptor (beta chain) sequence and its context. What it binds is unknown. Trimming took off 3 bases at V and 6 bases at J, with 23 bases between the two ends. The CDR3 length is 17 residues. The germline V gene encodes CDR1 LNHDA and CDR2 SQIVND (reference sequence). The time point here: week 35, safety follow-up. A single vaccine dose contained 300 ug of mutant IDH1 20-mer peptide, and topical imiquimod was used with it. Repertoires were generated with immunoSEQ multiplex PCR, while TCRdb's copy carries only in-frame clones and drops some. This sample yields tens of thousands of clones, of which 88% are seen a single time; more than 5% belongs to the top ten. The sample originates from a study of a mutant IDH1 vaccine in newly diagnosed glioma. Points from the study as a whole: Changes in top peripheral clonotypes did not appear linked to pseudoprogression.

The receptor's source is a woman aged 40 to 50 with glioma. V and J are TRBV19 and TRBJ1-1, with D possibly TRBD1 on 6 matching bases. The starting material was PBMCs, obtained from a glioma patient whose treatment included an IDH1 peptide vaccine. The CDR3 spells CASSIRPGAEGRSEAFF. The CDR3 nucleotides are TGTGCCAGTAGTATCCGGCCAGGGGCGGAGGGAAGGTCTGAAGCTTTCTTT.